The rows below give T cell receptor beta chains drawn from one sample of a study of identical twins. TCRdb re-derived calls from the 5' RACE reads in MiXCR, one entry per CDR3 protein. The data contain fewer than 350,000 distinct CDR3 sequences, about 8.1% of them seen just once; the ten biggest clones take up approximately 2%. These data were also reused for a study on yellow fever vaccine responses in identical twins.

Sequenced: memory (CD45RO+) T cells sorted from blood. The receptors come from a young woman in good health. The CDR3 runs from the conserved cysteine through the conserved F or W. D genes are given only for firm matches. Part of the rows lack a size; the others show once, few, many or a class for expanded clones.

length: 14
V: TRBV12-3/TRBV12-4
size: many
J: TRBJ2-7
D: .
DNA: TGTGCCAGCAGCCCGACCGAGCCCATCTACGAGCAGTACTTC
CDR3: CASSPTEPIYEQYF

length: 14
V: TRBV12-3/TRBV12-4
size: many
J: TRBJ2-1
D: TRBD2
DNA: TGTGCCAGCAAAGCTAGCGGGCCGTACAATGAGCAGTTCTTC
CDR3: CASKASGPYNEQFF

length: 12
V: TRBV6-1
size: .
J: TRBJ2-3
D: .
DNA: TGTGCCAGCAGTCCCTTCAAAGATACGCAGTATTTT
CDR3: CASSPFKDTQYF

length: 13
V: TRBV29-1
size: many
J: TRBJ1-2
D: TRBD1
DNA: TGCAGCGTTGGGGACAGGTTAAACTATGGCTACACCTTC
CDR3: CSVGDRLNYGYTF

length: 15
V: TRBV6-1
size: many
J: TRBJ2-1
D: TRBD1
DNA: TGTGCCAGCACACAAACAGGGGCTTCCTACAATGAGCAGTTCTTC
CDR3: CASTQTGASYNEQFF

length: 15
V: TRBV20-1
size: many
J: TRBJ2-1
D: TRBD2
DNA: TGCAGTGCTAGAGACCGGGGGGGCTCCTACAATGAGCAGTTCTTC
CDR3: CSARDRGGSYNEQFF

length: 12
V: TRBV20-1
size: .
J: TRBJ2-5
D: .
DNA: TGCAGTGCAAAAATGTCTGGGCTAGGTTTACACTTC
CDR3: CSAKMSGLGLHF

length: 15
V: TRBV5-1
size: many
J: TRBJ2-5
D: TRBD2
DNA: TGCGCCAGCAGCGCTCGACTAGCGGGAGACGAGACCCAGTACTTC
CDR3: CASSARLAGDETQYF

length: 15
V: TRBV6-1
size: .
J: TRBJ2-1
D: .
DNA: TGTGCCAGCAGTGAAGCGGTGGGGAGCTACAATGAGCAGTTCTTC
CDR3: CASSEAVGSYNEQFF

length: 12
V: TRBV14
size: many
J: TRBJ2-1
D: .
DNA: TGTGCCAGCAGCCAGGGGCCGAGGGAGCAGTTCTTC
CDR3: CASSQGPREQFF

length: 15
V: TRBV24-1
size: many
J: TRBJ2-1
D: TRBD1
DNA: TGTGCCACCAGTTTATCCGGGACAGGGCTCAATGAGCAGTTCTTC
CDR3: CATSLSGTGLNEQFF

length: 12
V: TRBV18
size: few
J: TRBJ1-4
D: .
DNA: TGTGCCAGCTCACCACCGGGAGGAAAACTGTTTTTT
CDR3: CASSPPGGKLFF

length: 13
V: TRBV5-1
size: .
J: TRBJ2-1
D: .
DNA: TGCGCCAGCAGCTTGGGAGGAACGGCGGAGCAGTTCTTC
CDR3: CASSLGGTAEQFF

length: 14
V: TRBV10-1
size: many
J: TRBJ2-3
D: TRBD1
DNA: TGCGCCAGCAGTGAGAGAGGGGGCCTTGGTACGCAGTATTTT
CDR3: CASSERGGLGTQYF

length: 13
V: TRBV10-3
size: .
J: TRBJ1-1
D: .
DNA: TGTGCCATCAGAACCGGGACAAACACTGAAGCTTTCTTT
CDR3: CAIRTGTNTEAFF

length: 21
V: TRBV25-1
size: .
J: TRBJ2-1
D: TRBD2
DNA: TGTGCCAGCAGTGAATCTAGGATGGGGACTAGCGGGAGGTCCTCCTACAATGAGCAGTTCTTC
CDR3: CASSESRMGTSGRSSYNEQFF

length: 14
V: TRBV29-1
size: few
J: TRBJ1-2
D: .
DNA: TGCAGCGTTCCCCGGGGGGCGGGGAACTATGGCTACACCTTC
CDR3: CSVPRGAGNYGYTF

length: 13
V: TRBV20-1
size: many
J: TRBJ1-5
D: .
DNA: TGCAGTGCTAGAGGACAGGACGTCCAGCCCCAGCATTTT
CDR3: CSARGQDVQPQHF

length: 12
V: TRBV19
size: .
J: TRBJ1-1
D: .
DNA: TGTGCCAGCCAAGGGGCCACCACTGAAGCTTTCTTT
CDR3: CASQGATTEAFF

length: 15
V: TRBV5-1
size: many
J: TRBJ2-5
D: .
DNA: TGCGCCAGCAGCTTGGTTGGGCAGGAGCAAGAGACCCAGTACTTC
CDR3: CASSLVGQEQETQYF

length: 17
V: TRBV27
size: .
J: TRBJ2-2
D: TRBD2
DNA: TGTGCCAGCAGTTTTGTTCCTAGCGGGACTTCCACCGGGGAGCTGTTTTTT
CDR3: CASSFVPSGTSTGELFF

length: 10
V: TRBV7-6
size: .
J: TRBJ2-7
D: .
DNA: TGTGCCGGAGACCCCTACGAGCAGTACTTC
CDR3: CAGDPYEQYF

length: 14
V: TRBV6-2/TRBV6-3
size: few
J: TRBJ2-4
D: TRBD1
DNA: TGTGCCAGCAGTTACGTGGACAGGGGTAACATTCAGTACTTC
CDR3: CASSYVDRGNIQYF

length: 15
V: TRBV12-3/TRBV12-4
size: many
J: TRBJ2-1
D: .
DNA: TGTGCCAGCAGTTTATACGGATTTGCTTTCGATGAGCAGTTCTTC
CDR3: CASSLYGFAFDEQFF

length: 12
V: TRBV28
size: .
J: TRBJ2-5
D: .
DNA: TGTGCCAGCAGGCGACAGGCCAGGTTTTGGTACTTC
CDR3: CASRRQARFWYF

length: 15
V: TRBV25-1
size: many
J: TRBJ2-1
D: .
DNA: TGTGCCAGCAGTGGTCATGGTGACAGGTACAATGAGCAGTTCTTC
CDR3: CASSGHGDRYNEQFF

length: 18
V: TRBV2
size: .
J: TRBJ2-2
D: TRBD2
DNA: TGTGCCAGCAGACTCGGGCTAGCGGGGGGCTCGGCCACCGGGGAGCTGTTTTTT
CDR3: CASRLGLAGGSATGELFF

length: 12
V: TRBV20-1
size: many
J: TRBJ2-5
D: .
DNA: TGCAGTGCGAGGGGGTTACAAGAGACCCAGTACTTC
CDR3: CSARGLQETQYF

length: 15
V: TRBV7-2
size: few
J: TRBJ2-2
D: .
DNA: TGTGCCAGCAGCTTCCGGGACCCGGACACCGGGGAGCTGTTTTTT
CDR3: CASSFRDPDTGELFF

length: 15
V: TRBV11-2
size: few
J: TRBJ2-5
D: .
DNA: TGTGCCAGCAGCTTTACGACAGATGATCAAGAGACCCAGTACTTC
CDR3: CASSFTTDDQETQYF

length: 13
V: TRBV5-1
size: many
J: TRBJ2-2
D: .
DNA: TGCGCCAGCAGAACCGAGAACACCGGGGAGCTGTTTTTT
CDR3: CASRTENTGELFF

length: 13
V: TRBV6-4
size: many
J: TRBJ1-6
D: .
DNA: TGTGCCAGCAGTGACTCGAGCAATTCACCCCTCCACTTT
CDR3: CASSDSSNSPLHF

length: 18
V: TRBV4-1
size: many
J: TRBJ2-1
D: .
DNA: TGCGCCAGCAGCCAAGAATCATCAGGGGTCCGATCCTACAATGAGCAGTTCTTC
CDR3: CASSQESSGVRSYNEQFF

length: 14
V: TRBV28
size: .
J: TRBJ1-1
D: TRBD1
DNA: TGTGCCAGCAGGACAGGGGGCCTGAACACTGAAGCTTTCTTT
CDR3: CASRTGGLNTEAFF

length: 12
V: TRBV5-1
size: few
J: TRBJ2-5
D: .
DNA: TGCGCCAGCAGGACGCAGCAAGAGACCCAGTACTTC
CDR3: CASRTQQETQYF

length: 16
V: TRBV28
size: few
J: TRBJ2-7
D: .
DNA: TGTGCCAGCAGCCCCCTGGGTCAGCGGGTGGTTTACGAGCAGTACTTC
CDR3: CASSPLGQRVVYEQYF

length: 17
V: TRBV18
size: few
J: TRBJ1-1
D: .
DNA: TGTGCCAGCTCACCACCGGGCAGCCGGTCGTATGGTTCGGAAGCTTTCTTT
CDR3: CASSPPGSRSYGSEAFF

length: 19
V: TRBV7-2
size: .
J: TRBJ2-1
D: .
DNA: TGTGCCAGCAGCTTGCTGCTAGCAGGACCCCTTTTGTCGATAAATGAGCAGTTCTTC
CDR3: CASSLLLAGPLLSINEQFF

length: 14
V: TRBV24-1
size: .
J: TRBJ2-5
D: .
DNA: TGTGCCACCAGTGGCGGACAGTCTTTTGAGACCCAGTACTTC
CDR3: CATSGGQSFETQYF

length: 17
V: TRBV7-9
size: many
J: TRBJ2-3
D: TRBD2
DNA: TGTGCCAGCAGCTCGACCGGGACTAGCGGGAGAACAGATACGCAGTATTTT
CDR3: CASSSTGTSGRTDTQYF

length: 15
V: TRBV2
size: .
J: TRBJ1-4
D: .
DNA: TGTGCCAGCAGTGCCCTGGAGGGCAGGAGCGAAAAACTGTTTTTT
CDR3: CASSALEGRSEKLFF

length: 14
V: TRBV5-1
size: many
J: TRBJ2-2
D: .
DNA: TGCGCCAGCAGGGGCGGCGCGAACACCGGGGAGCTGTTTTTT
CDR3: CASRGGANTGELFF

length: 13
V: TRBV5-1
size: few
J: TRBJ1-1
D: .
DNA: TGCGCCAGCAGCTCACAGGGTTTCACTGAAGCTTTCTTT
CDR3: CASSSQGFTEAFF

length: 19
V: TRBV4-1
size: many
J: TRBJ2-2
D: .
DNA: TGCGCCAGCAGCCAATTGAGGGGGGAGGCCATAGGAAACACCGGGGAGCTGTTTTTT
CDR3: CASSQLRGEAIGNTGELFF

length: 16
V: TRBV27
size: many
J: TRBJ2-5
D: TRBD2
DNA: TGTGCCAGCAGTAACAGACTAGCGGGCACAAGGGAGACCCAGTACTTC
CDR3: CASSNRLAGTRETQYF

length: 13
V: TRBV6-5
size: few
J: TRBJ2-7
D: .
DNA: TGTGCCAGCAGTTATGCGGGACCCGGCGAGCAGTACTTC
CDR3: CASSYAGPGEQYF

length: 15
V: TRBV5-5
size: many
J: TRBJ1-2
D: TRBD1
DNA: TGTGCCAGCAGCTTGGCCGGGACAGACTCATATGGCTACACCTTC
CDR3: CASSLAGTDSYGYTF

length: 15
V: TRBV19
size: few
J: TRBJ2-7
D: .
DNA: TGTGCCAGTAGTGTACAGGGCTATATTACCTACGAGCAGTACTTC
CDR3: CASSVQGYITYEQYF

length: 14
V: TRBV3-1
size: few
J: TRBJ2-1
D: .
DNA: TGTGCCAGCAGCCAAGTGGGGGGATACAATGAGCAGTTCTTC
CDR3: CASSQVGGYNEQFF

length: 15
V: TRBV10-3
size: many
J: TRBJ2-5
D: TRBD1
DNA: TGTGCCATCAGTGACCAGGGGGCCCCCCAAGAGACCCAGTACTTC
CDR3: CAISDQGAPQETQYF

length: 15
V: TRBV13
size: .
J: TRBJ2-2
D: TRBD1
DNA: TGTGCCAGCAGCTTAGACGAAGGGGGCTCCGGGGAGCTGTTTTTT
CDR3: CASSLDEGGSGELFF

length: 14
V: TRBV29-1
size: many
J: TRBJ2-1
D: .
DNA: TGCAGCGTTGAATCTTGGGCACATTACAATGAGCAGTTCTTC
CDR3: CSVESWAHYNEQFF

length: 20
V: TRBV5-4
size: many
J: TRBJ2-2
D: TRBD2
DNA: TGTGCCAGCAGCTTGAGGGTTTGGCTAGCGGGAGGACCGAACACCGGGGAGCTGTTTTTT
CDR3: CASSLRVWLAGGPNTGELFF

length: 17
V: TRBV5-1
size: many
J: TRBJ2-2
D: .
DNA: TGCGCCAGCAGCTTGGGTTCGGGGAACGGATATGCCGGGGAGCTGTTTTTT
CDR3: CASSLGSGNGYAGELFF

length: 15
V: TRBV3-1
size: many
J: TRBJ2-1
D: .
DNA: TGTGCCAGCAGCCACAGACAGGGAGGCTACAATGAGCAGTTCTTC
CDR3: CASSHRQGGYNEQFF

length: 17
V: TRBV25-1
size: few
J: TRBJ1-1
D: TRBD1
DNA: TGTGCCAGCAGTGAAGGGGACAGGTCGAAATTGAACACTGAAGCTTTCTTT
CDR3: CASSEGDRSKLNTEAFF

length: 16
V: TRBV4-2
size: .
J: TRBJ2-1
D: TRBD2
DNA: TGTGCCAGCAGCCAGCACCTAGCGGGAGTCGGGAATGAGCAGTTCTTC
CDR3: CASSQHLAGVGNEQFF

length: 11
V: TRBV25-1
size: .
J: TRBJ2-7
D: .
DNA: TGTGCCAGCCAAGCGTTTTACGAGCAGTACTTC
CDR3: CASQAFYEQYF

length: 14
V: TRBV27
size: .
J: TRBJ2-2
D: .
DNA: TGTGCCAGCAAAAAAAGCGGAAACACCGGGGAGCTGTTTTTT
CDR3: CASKKSGNTGELFF

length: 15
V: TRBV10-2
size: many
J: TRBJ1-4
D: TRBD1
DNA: TGCGCCAGCAGTGAATTTGACAGGGGGGGTGAAAAACTGTTTTTT
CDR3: CASSEFDRGGEKLFF